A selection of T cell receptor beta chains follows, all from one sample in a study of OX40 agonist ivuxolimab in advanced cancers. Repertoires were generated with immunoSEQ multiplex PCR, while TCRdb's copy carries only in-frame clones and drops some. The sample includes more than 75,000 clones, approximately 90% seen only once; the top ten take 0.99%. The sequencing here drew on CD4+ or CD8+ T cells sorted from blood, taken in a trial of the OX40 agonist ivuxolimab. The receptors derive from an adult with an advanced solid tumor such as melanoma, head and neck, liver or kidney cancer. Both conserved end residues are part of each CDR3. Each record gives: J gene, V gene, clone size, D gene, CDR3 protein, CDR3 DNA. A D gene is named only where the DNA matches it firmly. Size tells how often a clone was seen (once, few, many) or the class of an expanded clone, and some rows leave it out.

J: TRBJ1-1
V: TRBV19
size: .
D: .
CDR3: CASSITENTEAFF
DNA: TGTGCCAGTAGTATAACAGAGAACACTGAAGCTTTCTTT

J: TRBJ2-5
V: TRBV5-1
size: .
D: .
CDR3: CASSGEGFGETQYF
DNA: TGCGCCAGCAGCGGTGAAGGCTTCGGGGAGACCCAGTACTTC

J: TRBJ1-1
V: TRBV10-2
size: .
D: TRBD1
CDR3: CASSDSTGKGDTEAFF
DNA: TGCGCCAGCAGTGACTCGACAGGGAAGGGGGACACTGAAGCTTTCTTT

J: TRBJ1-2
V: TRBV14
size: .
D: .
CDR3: CASSQGGQLSYGYTF
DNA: TGTGCCAGCAGCCAAGGCGGGCAGCTCTCTTATGGCTACACCTTC

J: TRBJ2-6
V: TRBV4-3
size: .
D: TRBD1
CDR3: CASSPQTGAGANVLTF
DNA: TGCGCCAGCAGCCCACAAACAGGGGCTGGGGCCAACGTCCTGACTTTC

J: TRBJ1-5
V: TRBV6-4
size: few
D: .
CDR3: CASSLDGGNQPQHF
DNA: TGTGCCAGCAGTTTGGACGGAGGGAATCAGCCCCAGCATTTT

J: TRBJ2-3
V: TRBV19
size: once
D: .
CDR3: CASSIQTRTDTQYF
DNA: TGTGCCAGTAGTATACAGACCCGCACAGATACGCAGTATTTT

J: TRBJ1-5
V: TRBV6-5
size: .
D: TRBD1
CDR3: CASSTRDRSNQPQHF
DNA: TGTGCCAGCAGTACCCGGGACAGAAGCAATCAGCCCCAGCATTTT

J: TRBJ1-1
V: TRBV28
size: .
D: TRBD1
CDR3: CASSLSGTGGGNTEAFF
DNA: TGTGCCAGCAGTTTATCTGGGACAGGGGGGGGGAACACTGAAGCTTTCTTT

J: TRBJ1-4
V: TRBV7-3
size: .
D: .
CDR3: CASSLTAGSGEKLFF
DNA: TGTGCCAGCAGCTTAACAGCCGGGAGCGGGGAAAAACTGTTTTTT

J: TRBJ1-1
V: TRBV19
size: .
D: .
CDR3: CASSRGFTGKNTEAFF
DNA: TGTGCCAGTAGTAGGGGGTTTACGGGCAAGAACACTGAAGCTTTCTTT

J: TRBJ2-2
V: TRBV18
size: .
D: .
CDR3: CASSPLKGNTGELFF
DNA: TGTGCCAGCTCACCACTCAAGGGTAACACCGGGGAGCTGTTTTTT

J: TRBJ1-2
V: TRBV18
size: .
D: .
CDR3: CASSPPPPGIYGYTF
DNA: TGTGCCAGCTCACCACCCCCCCCAGGGATATATGGCTACACCTTC

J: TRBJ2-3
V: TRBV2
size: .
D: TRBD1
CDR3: CASGTGSSTDTQYF
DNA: TGTGCCAGCGGGACAGGGAGCAGCACAGATACGCAGTATTTT

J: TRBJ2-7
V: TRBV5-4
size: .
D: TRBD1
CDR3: CASSPGTGAGGTYEQYF
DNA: TGTGCCAGCAGCCCAGGGACAGGGGCAGGGGGTACCTACGAGCAGTACTTC

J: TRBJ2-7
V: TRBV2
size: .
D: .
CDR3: CASLGVFEVEQYF
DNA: TGTGCCAGTCTGGGAGTCTTCGAGGTAGAGCAGTACTTC

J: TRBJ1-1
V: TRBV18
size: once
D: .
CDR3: CASSPRAGNTEAFF
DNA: TGTGCCAGCTCACCTCGAGCGGGGAACACTGAAGCTTTCTTT

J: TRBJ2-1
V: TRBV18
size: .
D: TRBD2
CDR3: CASSLGTSYNEQFF
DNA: TGTGCCAGCTCACTAGGGACTAGTTACAATGAGCAGTTCTTC

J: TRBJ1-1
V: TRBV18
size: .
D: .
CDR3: CASSPAGNTEAFF
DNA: TGTGCCAGCTCACCGGCAGGGAACACTGAAGCTTTCTTT

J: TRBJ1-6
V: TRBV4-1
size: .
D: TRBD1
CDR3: CASSQVMLTGGNSPLHF
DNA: TGCGCCAGCAGCCAAGTCATGTTGACAGGGGGCAATTCACCCCTCCACTTT

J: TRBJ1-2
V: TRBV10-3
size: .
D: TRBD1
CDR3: CAKPRGPLDGYTF
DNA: TGTGCCAAACCGAGGGGGCCCCTTGATGGCTACACCTTC

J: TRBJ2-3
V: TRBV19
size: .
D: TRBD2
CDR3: CASSIMAGGTDTQYF
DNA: TGTGCCAGTAGTATTATGGCGGGAGGCACAGATACGCAGTATTTT

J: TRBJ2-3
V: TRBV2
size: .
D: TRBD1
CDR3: CASIEGTVRTDTQYF
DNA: TGTGCCAGCATCGAGGGGACAGTGCGCACAGATACGCAGTATTTT

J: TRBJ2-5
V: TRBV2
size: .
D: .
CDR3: CASRAQGFGGETQYF
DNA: TGTGCCAGCAGGGCACAGGGTTTCGGGGGAGAGACCCAGTACTTC

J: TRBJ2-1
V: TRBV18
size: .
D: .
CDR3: CASSPPGRPDEQFF
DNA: TGTGCCAGCTCACCCCCCGGTCGTCCGGATGAGCAGTTCTTC

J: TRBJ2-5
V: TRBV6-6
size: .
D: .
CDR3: CASSYFRDFDQYF
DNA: TGTGCCAGCAGTTACTTCCGGGACTTTGACCAGTACTTC

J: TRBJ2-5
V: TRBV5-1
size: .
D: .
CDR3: CASRDEPGRRGETQYF
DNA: TGCGCCAGCAGAGACGAACCGGGGCGGCGGGGAGAGACCCAGTACTTC

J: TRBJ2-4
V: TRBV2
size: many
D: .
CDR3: CASSEDGGPNIQYF
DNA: TGTGCCAGCAGTGAAGATGGGGGGCCAAACATTCAGTACTTC

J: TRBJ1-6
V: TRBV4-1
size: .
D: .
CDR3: CASSQDGRTNSPLHF
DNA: TGCGCCAGCAGCCAAGATGGACGGACTAATTCACCCCTCCACTTT

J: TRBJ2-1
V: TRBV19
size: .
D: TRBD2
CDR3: CASRTSGRAGSYNEQFF
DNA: TGTGCCAGTAGGACTAGCGGGAGGGCCGGCTCCTACAATGAGCAGTTCTTC

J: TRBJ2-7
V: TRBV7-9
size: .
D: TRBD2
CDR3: CATQAGSGSYEQYF
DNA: TGTGCCACGCAGGCGGGTAGCGGGAGCTACGAGCAGTACTTC

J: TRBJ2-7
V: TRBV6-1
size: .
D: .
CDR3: CASSEGGGPYEQYF
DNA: TGTGCCAGCAGTGAAGGGGGCGGACCCTACGAGCAGTACTTC

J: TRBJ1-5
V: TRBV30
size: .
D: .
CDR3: CAWSVLDQNQPQHF
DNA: TGTGCCTGGAGTGTTCTCGACCAAAATCAGCCCCAGCATTTT

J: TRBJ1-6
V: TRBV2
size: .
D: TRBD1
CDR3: CASSGDRLNNSPLHF
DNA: TGTGCCAGCAGTGGGGACAGACTAAATAATTCACCCCTCCACTTT

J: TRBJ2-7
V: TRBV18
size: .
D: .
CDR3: CASSPGSPTYEQYF
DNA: TGTGCCAGCTCACCAGGTTCGCCGACCTACGAGCAGTACTTC

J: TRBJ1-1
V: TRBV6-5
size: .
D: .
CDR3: CASSLRTGNTEAFF
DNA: TGTGCCAGCAGTCTCCGGACGGGAAACACTGAAGCTTTCTTT

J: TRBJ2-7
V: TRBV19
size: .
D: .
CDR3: CASSIGGSSYEQYF
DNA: TGTGCCAGTAGTATAGGCGGCAGCTCCTACGAGCAGTACTTC

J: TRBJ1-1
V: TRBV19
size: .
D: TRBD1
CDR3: CASGDRGRNTEAFF
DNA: TGTGCCAGTGGGGACAGGGGGCGGAACACTGAAGCTTTCTTT

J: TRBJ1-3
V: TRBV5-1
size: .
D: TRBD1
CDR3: CASSPGQGAQPGNTIYF
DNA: TGCGCCAGCAGCCCGGGACAGGGGGCGCAGCCTGGAAACACCATATATTTT

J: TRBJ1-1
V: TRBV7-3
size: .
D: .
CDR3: CASSLDAGDYTEAFF
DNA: TGTGCCAGCAGCTTAGACGCGGGAGATTACACTGAAGCTTTCTTT

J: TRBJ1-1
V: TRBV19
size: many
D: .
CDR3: CASSGGRLMNTEAFF
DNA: TGTGCCAGTAGTGGGGGACGGCTAATGAACACTGAAGCTTTCTTT

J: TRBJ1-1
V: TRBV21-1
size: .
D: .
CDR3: CASSRRGQGTEAFF
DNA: TGTGCCAGCAGCAGGAGGGGGCAAGGCACTGAAGCTTTCTTT

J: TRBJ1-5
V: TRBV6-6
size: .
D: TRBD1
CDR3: CASSQDRARQPQHF
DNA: TGTGCCAGCAGTCAGGACAGGGCACGTCAGCCCCAGCATTTT

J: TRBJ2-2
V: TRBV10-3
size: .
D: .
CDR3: CAIRLSGGTNTGELFF
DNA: TGTGCCATCAGGCTGTCCGGGGGAACAAACACCGGGGAGCTGTTTTTT

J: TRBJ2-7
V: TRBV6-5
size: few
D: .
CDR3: CASSSFGASNEQYF
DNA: TGTGCCAGCAGTTCGTTCGGGGCCAGTAACGAGCAGTACTTC

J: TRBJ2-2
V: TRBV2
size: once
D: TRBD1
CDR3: CASGDRGVAGELFF
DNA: TGTGCCAGCGGGGACAGGGGGGTTGCCGGGGAGCTGTTTTTT

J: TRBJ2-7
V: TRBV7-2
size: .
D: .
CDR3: CASSLDGSSYEQYF
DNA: TGTGCCAGCAGCTTAGACGGCAGCTCCTACGAGCAGTACTTC

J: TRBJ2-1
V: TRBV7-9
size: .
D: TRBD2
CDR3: CASSLETSGINNEQFF
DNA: TGTGCCAGCAGCTTAGAGACTAGCGGGATCAACAATGAGCAGTTCTTC

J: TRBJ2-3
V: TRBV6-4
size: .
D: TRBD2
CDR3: CASSVASGVSTDTQYF
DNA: TGTGCCAGCAGTGTGGCTAGCGGGGTCAGCACAGATACGCAGTATTTT

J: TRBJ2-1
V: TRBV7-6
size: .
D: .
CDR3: CASSLEASHLGEQFF
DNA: TGTGCCAGCAGCTTAGAGGCCAGCCATCTTGGGGAGCAGTTCTTC

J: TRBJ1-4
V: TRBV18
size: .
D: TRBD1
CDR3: CASSRGTDEKLFF
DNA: TGTGCCAGCTCACGCGGGACAGATGAAAAACTGTTTTTT

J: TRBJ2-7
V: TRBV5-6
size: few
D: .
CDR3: CASSIRVEQYF
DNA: TGTGCCAGCAGCATCCGAGTCGAGCAGTACTTC

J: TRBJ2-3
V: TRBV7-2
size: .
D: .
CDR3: CASSLAGVSDTQYF
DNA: TGTGCCAGCAGCTTAGCGGGAGTTTCCGATACGCAGTATTTT

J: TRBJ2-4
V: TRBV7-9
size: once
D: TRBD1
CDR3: CASSLRTGGGNIQYF
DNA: TGTGCCAGCAGCTTAAGGACAGGGGGCGGAAACATTCAGTACTTC